These T cell receptor beta chains were read from a single sample in a study of control samples from healthy donors and cancer patients. Method: immunoSEQ multiplex PCR; TCRdb's copy keeps in-frame clones and lacks some. The sample records roughly 120,000 clones, roughly 94% being singletons. The sample consisted of blood. These receptor sequences come from a man under 40 in good health. CDR3s include the opening cysteine and the closing phenylalanine or tryptophan. Fields, in order: D gene, J gene, V gene, clone size, CDR3 protein, CDR3 DNA. D genes are given only for firm matches. Rows give clone size only sometimes, using once, few, many, or a class for an expanded clone.

>NA|TRBJ1-4|TRBV5-1|NA
CASSLVGPGGNEKLFF
TGCGCCAGCAGCTTGGTCGGCCCGGGAGGAAATGAAAAACTGTTTTTT
>TRBD2|TRBJ2-3|TRBV4-1|few
CASSQALGSGVITSTDTQYF
TGCGCCAGCAGCCAAGCCCTTGGGAGCGGGGTTATAACTAGCACAGATACGCAGTATTTT
>TRBD2|TRBJ2-7|TRBV2|NA
CASMGGQAHEQYF
TGTGCCAGCATGGGAGGGCAGGCTCACGAGCAGTACTTC
>NA|TRBJ2-1|TRBV11-3|NA
CASSLDREFDNEQFF
TGTGCCAGCAGCTTAGATCGGGAATTTGACAATGAGCAGTTCTTC
>NA|TRBJ2-1|TRBV18|NA
CASSSGGSSYNEQFF
TGTGCCAGCTCATCCGGGGGAAGCTCCTACAATGAGCAGTTCTTC
>NA|TRBJ1-1|TRBV7-8|NA
CASSLVSWGNTEAFF
TGTGCCAGCAGCTTAGTGTCCTGGGGGAACACTGAAGCTTTCTTT
>TRBD2|TRBJ2-3|TRBV6-6|NA
CASRPGTSGADTQYF
TGTGCCAGCAGACCCGGGACTAGCGGGGCGGATACGCAGTATTTT
>NA|TRBJ2-7|TRBV3-1/TRBV3-2|few
CASSQLSYEQYF
TGTGCCAGCAGCCAACTGTCCTACGAGCAGTACTTC
>TRBD1|TRBJ1-2|TRBV27|NA
CASRTDRGRSGYTF
TGTGCCAGCAGGACCGACAGGGGTAGGTCTGGCTACACCTTC
>TRBD1|TRBJ1-4|TRBV19|once
CASSIQGAGEKLFF
TGTGCCAGTAGTATACAGGGGGCTGGCGAAAAACTGTTTTTT
>NA|TRBJ2-5|TRBV30|NA
CAWRLDRETQYF
TGTGCCTGGAGATTGGACAGAGAGACCCAGTACTTC
>NA|TRBJ1-1|TRBV9|NA
CASSVAPQNTEAFF
TGTGCCAGCAGCGTAGCTCCACAGAACACTGAAGCTTTCTTT
>TRBD1|TRBJ1-1|TRBV6-5|NA
CASSLTGKTEAFF
TGTGCCAGCAGTTTGACAGGGAAAACTGAAGCTTTCTTT
>NA|TRBJ1-2|TRBV6-5|NA
CASSQGSGYGYTF
TGTGCCAGCAGCCAGGGGTCGGGCTATGGCTACACCTTC
>TRBD1|TRBJ1-3|TRBV9|few
CASSKTTGAGNTIYF
TGTGCCAGCAGCAAAACCACAGGGGCTGGAAACACCATATATTTT
>TRBD2|TRBJ2-3|TRBV10-3|NA
CAISEPGLAPDTQYF
TGTGCCATCAGTGAGCCGGGACTAGCGCCAGATACGCAGTATTTT
>NA|TRBJ2-3|TRBV5-1|NA
CASSLASPSTDTQYF
TGCGCCAGCAGCTTGGCTTCACCTAGCACAGATACGCAGTATTTT
>TRBD1|TRBJ2-7|TRBV6-2/TRBV6-3|NA
CASSRRDRDLDEQYF
TGTGCCAGCAGTCGCCGGGACAGGGATCTGGACGAGCAGTACTTC
>NA|TRBJ1-6|TRBV2|NA
CASSDIVSPLHF
TGTGCCAGCAGTGATATCGTTTCACCCCTCCACTTT
>NA|TRBJ1-2|TRBV14|NA
CASSRLGQALNYGYTF
TGTGCCAGCAGCCGCCTTGGGCAGGCCTTAAACTATGGCTACACCTTC
>TRBD2|TRBJ2-5|TRBV7-6|NA
CASSLGGLAGPETQYF
TGTGCCAGCAGCCTAGGCGGGCTAGCGGGGCCAGAGACCCAGTACTTC
>TRBD1|TRBJ1-2|TRBV7-8|NA
CASSLTGDYGYTF
TGTGCCAGCAGCCTCACAGGGGACTATGGCTACACCTTC
>NA|TRBJ1-1|TRBV19|NA
CASSIYGGGPTEAFF
TGTGCCAGTAGTATCTACGGCGGCGGCCCCACTGAAGCTTTCTTT
>NA|TRBJ1-1|TRBV6-5|NA
CASRHTRRGNTEAFF
TGTGCCAGCAGACACACCAGGCGGGGGAACACTGAAGCTTTCTTT
>NA|TRBJ1-2|TRBV4-1|NA
CASSQGRDTVWGYTF
TGCGCCAGCAGCCAAGGGAGGGACACCGTCTGGGGCTACACCTTC
>TRBD1|TRBJ1-5|TRBV28|NA
CASSSGQHVDQPQHF
TGTGCCAGCAGTTCGGGACAGCACGTGGATCAGCCCCAGCATTTT
>TRBD1|TRBJ2-2|TRBV27|NA
CASSQTGWGGELFF
TGTGCCAGCAGCCAGACAGGGTGGGGCGGGGAGCTGTTTTTT
>NA|TRBJ1-2|TRBV20-1|once
CSASPGWVLNGYTF
TGCAGTGCTAGTCCGGGCTGGGTTTTAAATGGCTACACCTTC
>NA|TRBJ2-1|TRBV12-3/TRBV12-4|NA
CASSQNINEQFF
TGTGCCAGCAGCCAAAACATAAATGAGCAGTTCTTC
>TRBD1|TRBJ1-5|TRBV30|NA
CAWSGDRAQPQHF
TGTGCCTGGAGTGGGGACAGGGCTCAGCCCCAGCATTTT
>NA|TRBJ1-2|TRBV6-6|NA
CASRPAAGRYGYTF
TGTGCCAGCAGACCAGCCGCAGGGCGGTATGGCTACACCTTC
>TRBD1|TRBJ2-5|TRBV10-3|NA
CAISEGLDRVETQYF
TGTGCCATCAGTGAGGGGCTTGACAGGGTGGAGACCCAGTACTTC
>NA|TRBJ1-2|TRBV28|once
CASMLNYGYTF
TGTGCCAGCATGCTTAACTATGGCTACACCTTC
>NA|TRBJ1-5|TRBV28|NA
CASRRGRERGQPQHF
TGTGCCAGCCGTAGGGGCAGGGAAAGGGGTCAGCCCCAGCATTTT
>NA|TRBJ1-3|TRBV5-5|NA
CASSLGPRGGSGNTIYF
TGTGCCAGCAGCTTGGGGCCGAGAGGGGGCTCTGGAAACACCATATATTTT
>NA|TRBJ2-2|TRBV19|NA
CASSPEPGELFF
TGTGCCAGTAGCCCCGAACCCGGGGAGCTGTTTTTT